This TCR beta chain was identified during a study of blood T cell repertoires in COVID-19. Overall study: The samples span acute and convalescent COVID-19 from the United States, Italy and Spain. From T cells, B-cell-depleted T cells, or PBMCs came the material, which was cDNA or gDNA.

In the original processing: Estimation of nucleated cell counts was performed using reference gene primer amplification. Here immunoSEQ multiplex PCR was the method, and the copy in TCRdb shows in-frame clones only, minus some. D and trimming were read from the DNA, whereas the V and J calls and clone size are those reported in that table. The data show some 220,000 clones, about nine tenths seen once. Participants, 18 to 89 years old, spanned fewer than 30 US areas. Turning to this clone: The same CDR3 can be traced to other DNA sequences in this sample.

This clonotype was obtained from a woman aged 45-65 years in a cohort exposed to, infected with or recovered from COVID-19 (not recorded which). Sequencing was carried out using PBMCs or T cells enriched from blood (not recorded which).

This chain's CDR3 is CASSHTRTGRDSPLHF. The CDR3 bases are TGTGCCAGCAGCCACACGAGGACAGGGAGGGACTCACCCCTCCACTTT. The chain joins TRBV4-2 to TRBJ1-6; TRBD1 matches 8 bases. Losses at the gene ends were 3 bases for V and 10 bases for J; bases not matched to a gene: 11. The length of the CDR3 is 16 residues. Germline V gene data show CDR1 as LGHNA and CDR2 as YNFKEQ.